This is a list of T cell receptor beta chains from one sample in a study of T cells after yellow fever vaccination. TCRdb reprocessed the 5' RACE reads with MiXCR, giving one entry per CDR3 protein. The profile covers some 130,000 distinct CDR3 sequences, with less than 8.5% appearing a single time and over 0.55% taken by the ten largest. This material consisted of CD4+ T cells sorted from PBMCs, taken 10 days after the yellow fever booster vaccination. All receptors derive from a man under 40 who received the YFV17D yellow fever vaccine. The CDR3 runs from the conserved cysteine through the conserved F or W. The D gene is left open where the match is weak. The size of a clone is reported for some rows only, either as once, few or many, or as a class for expanded clones.

D	J	size	V	DNA	CDR3
NA	TRBJ2-1	many	TRBV7-6	TGTGCCAGCAGCTTAGCGCTGGGTACTGAGCAGTTCTTC	CASSLALGTEQFF
NA	TRBJ2-7	many	TRBV5-1	TGCGCCAGCAGCTTCGAGGGTGGGTGGCAGTACTTC	CASSFEGGWQYF
NA	TRBJ2-4	few	TRBV7-8	TGTGCCAGCAGCCATGACCGACAACTAGCCAAAAACATTCAGTACTTC	CASSHDRQLAKNIQYF
TRBD1	TRBJ2-3	many	TRBV10-3	TGTGCCATCGGGGACAGGGGGCTCACAGATACGCAGTATTTT	CAIGDRGLTDTQYF
TRBD2	TRBJ2-5	few	TRBV5-4	TGTGCCAGCAGCTTCCCGGCGGGAGGGTCGGAGACCCAGTACTTC	CASSFPAGGSETQYF
NA	TRBJ2-3	few	TRBV29-1	TGCATCTGCATAGGGGCGGGACCCCCCACAGATACGCAGTATTTT	CICIGAGPPTDTQYF
NA	TRBJ1-2	many	TRBV3-1	TGTGCCAGCAGCAGGGAGGGTTCCTATGGCTACACCTTC	CASSREGSYGYTF
NA	TRBJ2-5	few	TRBV20-1	TGCAGTGCTAGAGTAGCGCGGACCGTGGTTGAGACCCAGTACTTC	CSARVARTVVETQYF
NA	TRBJ2-7	few	TRBV7-2	TGTGCCAGCAGCCTCCGGGACATTTCCTACGAGCAGTACTTC	CASSLRDISYEQYF
NA	TRBJ2-1	many	TRBV12-3/TRBV12-4	TGTGCCAGCAGTCACCGCCGGACAGCTAACGGGTATGAGCAGTTCTTC	CASSHRRTANGYEQFF
TRBD2	TRBJ2-2	many	TRBV18	TGTGCCAGCTCACCTGCCCCAGCGGGAACGAACACCGGGGAGCTGTTTTTT	CASSPAPAGTNTGELFF
TRBD1	TRBJ1-6	NA	TRBV6-5	TGTGCCAGCAGTTATGACGCCGGTGGGACAGGGAAATCACCCCTCCACTTT	CASSYDAGGTGKSPLHF
NA	TRBJ2-2	many	TRBV25-1	TGTGCCAGCAATCCCGACGGTGACGGGGAGCTGTTTTTT	CASNPDGDGELFF
TRBD1	TRBJ1-2	many	TRBV24-1	TGTGCCACCAGTGAAGGACAGGACTATGGCTACACCTTC	CATSEGQDYGYTF
NA	TRBJ2-3	few	TRBV20-1	TGCAGTGCTAGAATAGCGGGCACAGATACGCAGTATTTT	CSARIAGTDTQYF
NA	TRBJ2-1	many	TRBV5-1	TGCGCCAGCAGCCCGGGGGACCGAGACAGGAATGAGCAGTTCTTC	CASSPGDRDRNEQFF
NA	TRBJ1-3	few	TRBV28	TGTGCCAGCAGTTTAGGGGTTGGAAACACCATATATTTT	CASSLGVGNTIYF
NA	TRBJ2-7	few	TRBV24-1	TGTGCCACCAGTGAACCGGGCTCCTACGAGCAGTACTTC	CATSEPGSYEQYF
TRBD2	TRBJ2-3	NA	TRBV13	TGTGCCAGCTGCTTTATCTCGTTTTCGGGAGGGGGAGATACGCAGTATTTT	CASCFISFSGGGDTQYF
TRBD2	TRBJ2-3	many	TRBV5-4	TGTGCCAGCAGCTCCTTAGCGGGAGAGGGAACAGATACGCAGTATTTT	CASSSLAGEGTDTQYF
NA	TRBJ2-5	many	TRBV12-3/TRBV12-4	TGTGCCAGTCGAGCCATAGAAGAGACCCAGTACTTC	CASRAIEETQYF
TRBD2	TRBJ2-1	many	TRBV6-5	TGTGCCAGCAGTCCGTGGACACTAGCGGGAGTCAATGAGCAGTTCTTC	CASSPWTLAGVNEQFF
NA	TRBJ2-7	many	TRBV4-3	TGCGCCAGCAGCCAAGATAAGGGCTACGAGCAGTACTTC	CASSQDKGYEQYF
TRBD1	TRBJ1-3	NA	TRBV12-3/TRBV12-4	TGTGCCAGCAGACGGGGGACAGACGGAAACACCATATATTTT	CASRRGTDGNTIYF
NA	TRBJ2-5	many	TRBV5-1	TGCGCCAGCAGCTTCCCGGACACGGAGACCCAGTACTTC	CASSFPDTETQYF
TRBD1	TRBJ2-1	many	TRBV4-2	TGTGCCAGCAGTCGCGCGCCGACAGGGAGTAATGAGCAGTTCTTC	CASSRAPTGSNEQFF
NA	TRBJ2-6	many	TRBV10-3	TGTGCCATCAGCCCAATTTCTGGGGCCAACGTCCTGACTTTC	CAISPISGANVLTF
NA	TRBJ2-1	many	TRBV20-1	TGCAGTGCTAATTCTCCAAGGACCTACAATGAGCAGTTCTTC	CSANSPRTYNEQFF
NA	TRBJ2-3	few	TRBV18	TGTGCCAGCTCCCCAAGGACCGTCGAAGATACGCAGTATTTT	CASSPRTVEDTQYF
TRBD2	TRBJ2-3	many	TRBV7-2	TGTGCCAGCAGCTCCGGACTAGGGAACACAGATACGCAGTATTTT	CASSSGLGNTDTQYF
NA	TRBJ2-5	NA	TRBV6-5	TGTGCCAGCAGTTACTCGTGGGGGGATGAGACCCAGTACTTC	CASSYSWGDETQYF
NA	TRBJ2-5	many	TRBV12-3/TRBV12-4	TGTGCCAGCAGTTCTCAGGTGGAGACCCAGTACTTC	CASSSQVETQYF
TRBD1	TRBJ1-2	many	TRBV29-1	TGCAGCGTTACTCCGGGACAGAACTATGGCTACACCTTC	CSVTPGQNYGYTF
TRBD2	TRBJ2-3	many	TRBV24-1	TGTGCCTCTGCTAGCGGGACTGAGGTAGATACGCAGTATTTT	CASASGTEVDTQYF
NA	TRBJ2-7	many	TRBV19	TGTGCCAGTAGTATAGAGGCAGGCTACGAGCAGTACTTC	CASSIEAGYEQYF
NA	TRBJ2-5	many	TRBV29-1	TGCATCGTACGGGAGAAAGAGACCCAGTACTTC	CIVREKETQYF
NA	TRBJ2-5	many	TRBV14	TGTGCCAGCAGCCAAGCATTCGGGGGCACTCAGTACTTC	CASSQAFGGTQYF
NA	TRBJ2-1	many	TRBV3-1	TGTGCCAGCAGCCAAGGAAGTGCGATGAGTCGGTTAGGGGAGCAGTTCTTC	CASSQGSAMSRLGEQFF
NA	TRBJ2-3	many	TRBV7-2	TGTGCCAGCAGCTCAACAGGGTTGGGCACAGATACGCAGTATTTT	CASSSTGLGTDTQYF
TRBD1	TRBJ1-2	many	TRBV11-2	TGTGCCAGCAGCCCACGGACAGGGGTTGGCGGCTACACCTTC	CASSPRTGVGGYTF
NA	TRBJ2-3	NA	TRBV4-2	TGTGCCAGCAGCCAAGACCCTCGGCAGGAAGCGTATTTT	CASSQDPRQEAYF
NA	TRBJ2-3	many	TRBV5-6	TGTGCCAGCAGCTTGGTCTTTGGTGGACGCACAGATACGCAGTATTTT	CASSLVFGGRTDTQYF
NA	TRBJ2-5	many	TRBV2	TGTGCCAGCGGTGAGGAGACCCAGTACTTC	CASGEETQYF
NA	TRBJ2-5	many	TRBV7-9	TGTGCCAGCAGCATTGGACAGTTCCAAGAGACCCAGTACTTC	CASSIGQFQETQYF
TRBD2	TRBJ2-2	many	TRBV3-1	TGTGCCAGCAGCCTAGCGGGACTTGGGACCGGGGAGCTGTTTTTT	CASSLAGLGTGELFF
NA	TRBJ2-1	many	TRBV10-3	TGTGCCATCAGTGATTCCGACAACCCCAATGAGCAGTTCTTC	CAISDSDNPNEQFF
TRBD1	TRBJ2-1	few	TRBV11-3	TGTGCCAGCAGCTTAACAGGGGTGTTCAATGAGCAGTTCTTC	CASSLTGVFNEQFF
NA	TRBJ2-7	many	TRBV10-2	TGCGCCAGCAGTGAGTCAGGGACTTCCTACGAGCAGTACTTC	CASSESGTSYEQYF